Listed here is a single T cell receptor (beta chain). Per the germline V gene, CDR1 is ENHRY and CDR2 is SYGVKD. The germline V and J ends were trimmed by 4 bases and 8 bases, with 12 bases remaining between them. The CDR3 runs to 13 residues. This specimen belongs to a study of T cells after yellow fever vaccination. MiXCR, run by TCRdb on the 5' RACE reads, gives a single entry per CDR3 protein. The sample lists some 400,000 distinct CDR3 sequences, approximately 5.7% occurring once. The J gene is TRBJ2-1, the V gene TRBV10-3, with D unclear. The material was PBMCs, obtained 5 days after the yellow fever booster vaccination. This receptor was identified in a man under 40 who received the YFV17D yellow fever vaccine. CDR3 nucleotides: TGTGCCATCAGTGTAGACCGTTCCGATGAGCAGTTCTTC. Protein product: CAISVDRSDEQFF.